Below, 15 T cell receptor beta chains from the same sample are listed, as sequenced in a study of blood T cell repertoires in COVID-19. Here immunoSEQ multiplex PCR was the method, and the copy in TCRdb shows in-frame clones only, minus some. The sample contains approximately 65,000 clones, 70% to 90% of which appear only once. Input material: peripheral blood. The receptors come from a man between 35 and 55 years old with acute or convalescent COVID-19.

The CDR3 protein is CASSVGAGPRGISGNTIYF. In nucleotides, the CDR3 is TGTGCCAGCAGCGTAGGTGCGGGACCCAGGGGGATCTCTGGAAACACCATATATTTT. This chain uses TRBV9 with TRBJ1-3; TRBD1 agrees at 7 bases. CDR3 size: 19 residues. The V gene's germline CDR1 is SGDLS and CDR2 YYNGEE. V shed 0 bases, J shed 0 bases, and the junction held 12 bases outside the gene matches.

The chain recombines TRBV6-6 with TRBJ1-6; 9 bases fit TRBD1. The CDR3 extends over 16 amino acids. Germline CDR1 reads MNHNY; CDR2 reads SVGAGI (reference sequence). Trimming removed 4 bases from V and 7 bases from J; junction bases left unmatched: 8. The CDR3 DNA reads TGTGCCAGCAGTTGGGGATTGGACAGGGGCAATTCACCCCTCCACTTT. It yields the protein CASSWGLDRGNSPLHF.

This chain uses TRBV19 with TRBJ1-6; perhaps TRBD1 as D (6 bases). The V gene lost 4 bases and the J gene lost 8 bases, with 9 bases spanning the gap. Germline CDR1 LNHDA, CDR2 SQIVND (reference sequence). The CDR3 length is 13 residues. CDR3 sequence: CASSTGQHSPLHF. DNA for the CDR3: TGTGCCAGTAGTACCGGACAGCATTCACCCCTCCACTTT.

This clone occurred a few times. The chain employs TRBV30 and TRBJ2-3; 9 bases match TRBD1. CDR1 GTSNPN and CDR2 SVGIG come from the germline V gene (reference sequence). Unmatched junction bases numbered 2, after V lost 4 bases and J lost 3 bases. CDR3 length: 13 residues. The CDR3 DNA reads TGTGCCTGGAAACAGGGGGCGACAGATACGCAGTATTTT. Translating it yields CAWKQGATDTQYF.

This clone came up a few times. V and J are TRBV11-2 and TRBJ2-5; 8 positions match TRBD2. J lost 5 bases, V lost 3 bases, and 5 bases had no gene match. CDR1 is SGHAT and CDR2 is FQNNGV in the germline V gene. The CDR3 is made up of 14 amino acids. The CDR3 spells CASSFRGLEETQYF. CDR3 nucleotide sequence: TGTGCCAGCAGCTTTAGGGGACTAGAGGAGACCCAGTACTTC. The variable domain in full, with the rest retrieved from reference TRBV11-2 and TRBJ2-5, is EAGVAQSPRYKIIEKRQSVAFWCNPISGHATLYWYQQILGQGPKLLIQFQNNGVVDDSQLPKDRFSAERLKGVDSTLKIQPAKLEDSAVYLCASSFRGLEETQYFGPGTRLLVL.

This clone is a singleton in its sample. CDR3 in amino acids: CASSSPDRDKILAKNIQYF. CDR3 bases: TGTGCCAGCAGCTCACCCGACAGGGATAAGATTCTAGCCAAAAACATTCAGTACTTC. V and J are TRBV2 and TRBJ2-4; 7 nucleotides agree with TRBD1. V dropped 6 bases and J dropped 0; count of bases not matched to a gene: 17. This CDR3 has 19 residues. Germline loops: CDR1 SNHLY, CDR2 FYNNEI.

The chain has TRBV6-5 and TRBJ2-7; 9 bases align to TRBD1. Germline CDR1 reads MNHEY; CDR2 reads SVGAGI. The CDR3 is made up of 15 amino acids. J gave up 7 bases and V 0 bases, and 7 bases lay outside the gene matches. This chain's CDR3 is CASSYSRDRADEQYF. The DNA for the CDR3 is TGTGCCAGCAGTTACTCCCGGGACAGGGCTGATGAGCAGTACTTC.

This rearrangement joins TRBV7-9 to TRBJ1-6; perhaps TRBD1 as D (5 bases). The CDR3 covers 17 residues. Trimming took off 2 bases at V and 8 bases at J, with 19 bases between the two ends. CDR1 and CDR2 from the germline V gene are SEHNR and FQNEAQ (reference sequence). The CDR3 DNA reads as TGTGCCAGCAGCTTACGATTAAGGGGTAGTTCCGATTCACCCCTCCACTTT. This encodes CASSLRLRGSSDSPLHF.

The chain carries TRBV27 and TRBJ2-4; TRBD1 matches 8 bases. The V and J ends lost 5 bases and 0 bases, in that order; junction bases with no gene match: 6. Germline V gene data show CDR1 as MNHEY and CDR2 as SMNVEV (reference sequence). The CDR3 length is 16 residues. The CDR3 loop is CASSPGQGLAKNIQYF. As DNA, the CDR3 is TGTGCCAGCAGTCCCGGACAGGGCTTAGCCAAAAACATTCAGTACTTC.

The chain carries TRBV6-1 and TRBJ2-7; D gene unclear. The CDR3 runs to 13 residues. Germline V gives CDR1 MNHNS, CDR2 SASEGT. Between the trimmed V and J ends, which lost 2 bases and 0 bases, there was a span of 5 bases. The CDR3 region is CASSERSSYEQYF. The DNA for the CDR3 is TGTGCCAGCAGTGAAAGGAGCTCCTACGAGCAGTACTTC.

DNA of the CDR3: TGTGCCAGCAAGGACACTACTAACTATGGCTACACCTTC. It codes for CASKDTTNYGYTF. The chain recombines TRBV12-3 or TRBV12-4 with TRBJ1-2; a possible D gene is TRBD1 (5 bases). The CDR3 is 13 residues long. V lost 7 bases and J lost 0, with 9 bases in between.

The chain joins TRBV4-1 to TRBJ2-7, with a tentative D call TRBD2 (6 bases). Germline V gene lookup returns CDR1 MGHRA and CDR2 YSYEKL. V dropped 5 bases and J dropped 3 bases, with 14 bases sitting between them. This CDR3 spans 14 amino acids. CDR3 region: CASSSGDGFYEQYF. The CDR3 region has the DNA TGCGCCAGCAGCTCGGGGGACGGATTCTACGAGCAGTACTTC.

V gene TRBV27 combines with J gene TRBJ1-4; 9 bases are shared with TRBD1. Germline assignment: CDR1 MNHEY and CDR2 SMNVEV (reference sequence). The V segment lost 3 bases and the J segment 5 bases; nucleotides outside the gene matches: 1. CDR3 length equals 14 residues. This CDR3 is CASSLTGGNEKLFF. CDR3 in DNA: TGTGCCAGCAGTTTGACAGGGGGGAATGAAAAACTGTTTTTT.

The CDR3 sequence is CASGPGGGSPLHF. The CDR3 DNA reads TGCGCCAGCGGGCCGGGTGGAGGCTCACCCCTCCACTTT. This sequence joins TRBV5-1 and TRBJ1-6; D remains unclear. The V gene's germline CDR1 is SGHRS and CDR2 YFSETQ. V was pared by 7 bases and J by 10 bases, with 15 bases between. This CDR3 is built from 13 residues.

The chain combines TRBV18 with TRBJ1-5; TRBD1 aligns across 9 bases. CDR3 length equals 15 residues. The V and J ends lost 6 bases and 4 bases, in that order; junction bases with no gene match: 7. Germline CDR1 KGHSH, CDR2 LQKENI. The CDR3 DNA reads TGTGCCAGCTCTAGGACAGGGGAAAGGAATCAGCCCCAGCATTTT. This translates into CASSRTGERNQPQHF.